This TCR beta chain came from a study of T cells in Graves' hyperthyroidism and ophthalmopathy. Study at large: Before treatment of any kind, peripheral blood was taken at initial diagnosis. General observations from the study: Ophthalmopathy got predicted by the model a median roughly 6.1 months before its onset.

This CDR3 has 16 amino acids. Germline assignment: CDR1 SGHVS and CDR2 FNYEAQ. Patients aged 18 to 65 had newly diagnosed hyperthyroidism that had lasted under 2 months. This clonotype occurred a few times. As yet, its antigen is unknown. The junction departs from germline at one end; a sequencing error may be responsible. Amplified TCR beta CDR3 regions came from RNA transcripts. First-round RT-PCR with HTBI primers amplified the TCR CDR3 region. TCRdb processed the multiplex PCR reads anew with MiXCR; each CDR3 protein has one entry. Among roughly 380,000 distinct CDR3 sequences listed, 11% to 15% were seen once.

The sample comprised blood. The chain combines TRBV7-6 with TRBJ2-2; D could derive from TRBD1 or TRBD2 (5 bases each). The TCR sequence derives from a woman aged 60-75 years with Graves' hyperthyroidism. The DNA for the CDR3 is TGTGCTAGCAGCTTACAACCGGGACCGAACACCGGGGAGCTGTTTTTT. It codes for CASSLQPGPNTGELFF.